The rows below give T cell receptor beta chains drawn from one sample of a study of T-cell reconstitution after alpha-beta-depleted transplantation in children. TCRdb processed the PCR reads anew with MiXCR; each CDR3 protein has one entry. The table shows roughly 66,000 distinct CDR3 sequences, with approximately 5% occurring only once. Sequenced here: PBMCs, mostly from graft donor cells, sampled 180 days after TCRalphabeta/CD19-depleted stem cell transplant. These receptors were collected from a boy under two years old who had a stem cell transplant for acute myeloid leukemia, so the T cells may come from the graft donor. Both conserved end residues are part of each CDR3. The order of the fields is CDR3 protein, CDR3 DNA, D gene, clone size, V gene, J gene. The D gene is left open where the match is weak. Clone size appears in some rows only: once, few, many, or a class for an expanded clone.

cdr3_aa: CSESGTAIYSNQPQHF
cdr3_nt: TGCAGCGAAAGCGGGACAGCCATATATAGCAATCAGCCCCAGCATTTT
d_call: TRBD1
clone_size: many
v_call: TRBV29-1
j_call: TRBJ1-5

cdr3_aa: CASSLSGQGPWGTQYF
cdr3_nt: TGTGCCAGCAGTCTTTCGGGACAAGGGCCTTGGGGGACCCAGTACTTC
d_call: .
clone_size: few
v_call: TRBV25-1
j_call: TRBJ2-5

cdr3_aa: CSVIEAAGPFGYTF
cdr3_nt: TGCAGCGTTATAGAGGCCGCGGGCCCCTTTGGCTACACCTTC
d_call: .
clone_size: many
v_call: TRBV29-1
j_call: TRBJ1-2

cdr3_aa: CRGLAGGRTDTQYF
cdr3_nt: TGCAGGGGGCTAGCGGGGGGGCGCACAGATACGCAGTATTTT
d_call: TRBD2
clone_size: many
v_call: TRBV20-1
j_call: TRBJ2-3

cdr3_aa: CASSLSSNTEAFF
cdr3_nt: TGTGCCAGCAGCTTATCATCGAACACTGAAGCTTTCTTT
d_call: .
clone_size: many
v_call: TRBV7-3
j_call: TRBJ1-1

cdr3_aa: CASSTPQGYQPQHF
cdr3_nt: TGTGCCAGTAGTACCCCACAGGGGTATCAGCCCCAGCATTTT
d_call: TRBD1
clone_size: once
v_call: TRBV19
j_call: TRBJ1-5

cdr3_aa: CATSARQGARETQYF
cdr3_nt: TGTGCCACCAGTGCGAGACAGGGGGCGAGGGAGACCCAGTACTTC
d_call: TRBD1
clone_size: many
v_call: TRBV24-1
j_call: TRBJ2-5

cdr3_aa: CASSFNVNYGYTF
cdr3_nt: TGTGCCAGCAGTTTCAACGTGAACTATGGCTACACCTTC
d_call: .
clone_size: many
v_call: TRBV12-3/TRBV12-4
j_call: TRBJ1-2

cdr3_aa: CASSFLDRDTGELFF
cdr3_nt: TGCGCCAGCAGCTTCTTGGACAGGGACACCGGGGAGCTGTTTTTT
d_call: TRBD1
clone_size: many
v_call: TRBV5-1
j_call: TRBJ2-2

cdr3_aa: CASSLEGGGPFADTQYF
cdr3_nt: TGTGCCAGCAGCTTAGAGGGGGGGGGGCCCTTCGCAGATACGCAGTATTTT
d_call: .
clone_size: many
v_call: TRBV7-8
j_call: TRBJ2-3

cdr3_aa: CASQAGTAQFYGYTF
cdr3_nt: TGTGCCAGTCAGGCTGGGACAGCGCAATTCTATGGCTACACCTTC
d_call: TRBD1
clone_size: .
v_call: TRBV19
j_call: TRBJ1-2

cdr3_aa: CASSRPGRRSYEQYF
cdr3_nt: TGTGCCAGCAGCCGGCCCGGGAGGCGCTCCTACGAGCAGTACTTC
d_call: TRBD2
clone_size: many
v_call: TRBV7-8
j_call: TRBJ2-7

cdr3_aa: CASSLGGGNTEAFF
cdr3_nt: TGTGCCAGCAGTTTAGGGGGAGGGAACACTGAAGCTTTCTTT
d_call: .
clone_size: many
v_call: TRBV12-3/TRBV12-4
j_call: TRBJ1-1

cdr3_aa: CASSRENDSYEQYF
cdr3_nt: TGTGCCAGCAGCAGGGAAAACGATTCCTACGAGCAGTACTTC
d_call: .
clone_size: many
v_call: TRBV21-1
j_call: TRBJ2-7

cdr3_aa: CASSSPRIGHSTDTQYF
cdr3_nt: TGTGCCAGCAGTTCCCCCAGGATAGGGCATAGCACAGATACGCAGTATTTT
d_call: .
clone_size: many
v_call: TRBV28
j_call: TRBJ2-3

cdr3_aa: CASSPPRVQGARETQYF
cdr3_nt: TGTGCCAGCTCGCCCCCGAGGGTACAGGGGGCAAGGGAGACCCAGTACTTC
d_call: TRBD1
clone_size: many
v_call: TRBV18
j_call: TRBJ2-5

cdr3_aa: CASSRWTSGSETQYF
cdr3_nt: TGTGCCAGCAGTCGATGGACTAGCGGGTCAGAGACCCAGTACTTC
d_call: TRBD2
clone_size: many
v_call: TRBV12-3/TRBV12-4
j_call: TRBJ2-5

cdr3_aa: CASSGGRGDIQYF
cdr3_nt: TGTGCCAGCAGTGGGGGCAGGGGGGACATTCAGTACTTC
d_call: .
clone_size: many
v_call: TRBV2
j_call: TRBJ2-4

cdr3_aa: CASSLTRGADSRYF
cdr3_nt: TGTGCCAGCAGCTTGACCCGGGGTGCGGATTCGCGTTATTTT
d_call: .
clone_size: many
v_call: TRBV13
j_call: TRBJ2-3

cdr3_aa: CASSLGPTIQYF
cdr3_nt: TGTGCCAGCAGTTTGGGACCTACCATTCAGTACTTC
d_call: .
clone_size: medium-sized
v_call: TRBV12-3/TRBV12-4
j_call: TRBJ2-4

cdr3_aa: CASSPGVMNTGELFF
cdr3_nt: TGTGCCAGCAGCCCAGGGGTGATGAACACCGGGGAGCTGTTTTTT
d_call: .
clone_size: many
v_call: TRBV3-1
j_call: TRBJ2-2

cdr3_aa: CASSPPTRTPSGANVLTF
cdr3_nt: TGTGCCAGCAGCCCTCCGACCCGGACCCCTTCTGGGGCCAACGTCCTGACTTTC
d_call: .
clone_size: many
v_call: TRBV12-3/TRBV12-4
j_call: TRBJ2-6

cdr3_aa: CASSLEAGTNYGYTF
cdr3_nt: TGCGCCAGCAGCTTGGAGGCCGGGACTAACTATGGCTACACCTTC
d_call: .
clone_size: many
v_call: TRBV5-1
j_call: TRBJ1-2

cdr3_aa: CATSTDSYNEQFF
cdr3_nt: TGTGCCACCAGCACAGACAGCTACAATGAGCAGTTCTTC
d_call: .
clone_size: many
v_call: TRBV15
j_call: TRBJ2-1

cdr3_aa: CATSGSGGTGELFF
cdr3_nt: TGTGCCACCAGTGGCTCAGGGGGGACCGGGGAGCTGTTTTTT
d_call: .
clone_size: many
v_call: TRBV24-1
j_call: TRBJ2-2

cdr3_aa: CASSLDSPYEQYF
cdr3_nt: TGTGCCAGCAGCTTGGACAGTCCCTACGAGCAGTACTTC
d_call: .
clone_size: many
v_call: TRBV5-6
j_call: TRBJ2-7

cdr3_aa: CASSGTDRGRTQYF
cdr3_nt: TGTGCCAGCAGCGGAACAGACAGGGGGCGTACCCAGTACTTC
d_call: TRBD1
clone_size: many
v_call: TRBV9
j_call: TRBJ2-5

cdr3_aa: CASSLGGAPQETQYF
cdr3_nt: TGTGCCAGCAGCTTAGGGGGGGCCCCCCAAGAGACCCAGTACTTC
d_call: .
clone_size: many
v_call: TRBV7-7
j_call: TRBJ2-5

cdr3_aa: CASSYPGQRNTEAFF
cdr3_nt: TGTGCCAGCAGTTATCCCGGACAGAGGAACACTGAAGCTTTCTTT
d_call: .
clone_size: many
v_call: TRBV6-5
j_call: TRBJ1-1

cdr3_aa: CASSIRDSSTDTQYF
cdr3_nt: TGTGCCAGTAGTATCCGGGACTCTAGCACAGATACGCAGTATTTT
d_call: .
clone_size: many
v_call: TRBV19
j_call: TRBJ2-3

cdr3_aa: CASSLPVGRNTDTQYF
cdr3_nt: TGTGCCAGTAGTCTACCGGTAGGGCGGAACACAGATACGCAGTATTTT
d_call: .
clone_size: many
v_call: TRBV19
j_call: TRBJ2-3

cdr3_aa: CASSLGTGGGRRSSDTQYF
cdr3_nt: TGTGCCAGCAGCTTAGGGACTGGCGGGGGGCGTCGATCCTCAGATACGCAGTATTTT
d_call: TRBD2
clone_size: many
v_call: TRBV7-6
j_call: TRBJ2-3

cdr3_aa: CASSLRLDPKNIQYF
cdr3_nt: TGTGCCAGCAGCTTAAGGCTCGATCCTAAAAACATTCAGTACTTC
d_call: .
clone_size: many
v_call: TRBV7-2
j_call: TRBJ2-4

cdr3_aa: CASSCNDGANQDTQYF
cdr3_nt: TGTGCCAGCAGCTGCAACGATGGGGCTAACCAAGATACGCAGTATTTT
d_call: .
clone_size: many
v_call: TRBV7-9
j_call: TRBJ2-3

cdr3_aa: CSVIKTSGGANEQFF
cdr3_nt: TGCAGCGTGATAAAGACTAGCGGGGGGGCAAATGAGCAGTTCTTC
d_call: TRBD2
clone_size: many
v_call: TRBV29-1
j_call: TRBJ2-1

cdr3_aa: CASSPANRGYGYTF
cdr3_nt: TGTGCCAGCAGCCCTGCGAACAGGGGCTATGGCTACACCTTC
d_call: TRBD1
clone_size: many
v_call: TRBV12-3/TRBV12-4
j_call: TRBJ1-2

cdr3_aa: CASSPVHEGYTF
cdr3_nt: TGTGCCAGCAGCCCTGTCCACGAGGGCTACACCTTC
d_call: .
clone_size: many
v_call: TRBV7-2
j_call: TRBJ1-2

cdr3_aa: CASSRGTGGLETQYF
cdr3_nt: TGTGCCAGCAGTAGAGGGACAGGGGGACTGGAGACCCAGTACTTC
d_call: TRBD1
clone_size: many
v_call: TRBV12-3/TRBV12-4
j_call: TRBJ2-5

cdr3_aa: CASSFGLPFGAFF
cdr3_nt: TGTGCCAGCAGTTTCGGGCTGCCCTTTGGGGCTTTCTTT
d_call: .
clone_size: many
v_call: TRBV12-3/TRBV12-4
j_call: TRBJ1-1

cdr3_aa: CASSQAQRNEQFF
cdr3_nt: TGCGCCAGCAGCCAAGCACAGAGGAATGAGCAGTTCTTC
d_call: .
clone_size: many
v_call: TRBV4-1
j_call: TRBJ2-1